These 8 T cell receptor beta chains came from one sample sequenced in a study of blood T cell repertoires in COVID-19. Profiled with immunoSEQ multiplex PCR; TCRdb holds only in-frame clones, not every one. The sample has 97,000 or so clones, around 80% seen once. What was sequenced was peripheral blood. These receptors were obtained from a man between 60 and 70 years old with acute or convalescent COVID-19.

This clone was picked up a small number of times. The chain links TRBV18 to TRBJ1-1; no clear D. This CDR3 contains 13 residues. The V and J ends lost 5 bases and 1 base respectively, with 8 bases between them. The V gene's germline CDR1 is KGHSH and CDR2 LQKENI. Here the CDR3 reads CASSLSGNTEAFF. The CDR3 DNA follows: TGTGCCAGCTCATTGTCGGGGAACACTGAAGCTTTCTTT.

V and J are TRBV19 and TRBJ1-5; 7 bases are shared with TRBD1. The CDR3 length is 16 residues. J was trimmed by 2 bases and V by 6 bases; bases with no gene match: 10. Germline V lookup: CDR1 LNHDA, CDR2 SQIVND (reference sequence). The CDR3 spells CASSKKTGVGNQPQHF. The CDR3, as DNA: TGTGCCAGTAGCAAAAAAACAGGGGTTGGCAATCAGCCCCAGCATTTT.

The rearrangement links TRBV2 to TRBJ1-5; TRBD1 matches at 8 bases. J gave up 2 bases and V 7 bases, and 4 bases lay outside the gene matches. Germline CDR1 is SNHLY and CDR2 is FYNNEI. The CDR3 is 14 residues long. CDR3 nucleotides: TGTGCCAGCACCCTGGACAGGGGCAATCAGCCCCAGCATTTT. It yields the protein CASTLDRGNQPQHF.

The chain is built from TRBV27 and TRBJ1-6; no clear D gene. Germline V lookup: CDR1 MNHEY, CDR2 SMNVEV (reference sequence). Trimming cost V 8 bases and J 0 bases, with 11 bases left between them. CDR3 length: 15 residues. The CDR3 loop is CASGSAGSYNSPLHF. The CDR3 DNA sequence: TGTGCCAGCGGGTCGGCGGGCTCCTATAATTCACCCCTCCACTTT.

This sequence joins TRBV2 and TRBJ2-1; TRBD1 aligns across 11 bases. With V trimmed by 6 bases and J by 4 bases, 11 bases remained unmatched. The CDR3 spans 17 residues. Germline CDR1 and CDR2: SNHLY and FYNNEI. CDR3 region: CASRDRGRGGTYNEQFF. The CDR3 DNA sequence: TGTGCCAGCAGGGACAGGGGGCGCGGCGGGACTTACAATGAGCAGTTCTTC.

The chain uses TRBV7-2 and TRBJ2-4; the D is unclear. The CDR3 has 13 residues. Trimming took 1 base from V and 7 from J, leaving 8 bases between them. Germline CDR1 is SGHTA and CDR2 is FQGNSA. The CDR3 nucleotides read TGTGCCAGCAGCTTAGATTTACGGAACATTCAGTACTTC. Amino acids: CASSLDLRNIQYF.

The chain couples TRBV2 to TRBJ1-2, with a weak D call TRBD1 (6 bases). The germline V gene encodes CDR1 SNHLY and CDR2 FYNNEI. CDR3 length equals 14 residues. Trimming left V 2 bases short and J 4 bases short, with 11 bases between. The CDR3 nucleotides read TGTGCCAGCAGTGAATCGGGACACCTCTATGGCTACACCTTC. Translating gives CASSESGHLYGYTF. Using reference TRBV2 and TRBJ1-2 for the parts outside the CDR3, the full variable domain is EPEVTQTPSHQVTQMGQEVILRCVPISNHLYFYWYRQILGQKVEFLVSFYNNEISEKSEIFDDQFSVERPDGSNFTLKIRSTKLEDSAMYFCASSESGHLYGYTFGSGTRLTVV.

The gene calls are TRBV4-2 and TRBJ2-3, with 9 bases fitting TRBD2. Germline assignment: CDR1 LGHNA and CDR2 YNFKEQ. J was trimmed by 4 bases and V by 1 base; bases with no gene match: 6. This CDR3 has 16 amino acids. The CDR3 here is CASSQGGVAGADTQYF. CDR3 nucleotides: TGTGCCAGCAGCCAAGGGGGGGTAGCGGGGGCAGATACGCAGTATTTT.